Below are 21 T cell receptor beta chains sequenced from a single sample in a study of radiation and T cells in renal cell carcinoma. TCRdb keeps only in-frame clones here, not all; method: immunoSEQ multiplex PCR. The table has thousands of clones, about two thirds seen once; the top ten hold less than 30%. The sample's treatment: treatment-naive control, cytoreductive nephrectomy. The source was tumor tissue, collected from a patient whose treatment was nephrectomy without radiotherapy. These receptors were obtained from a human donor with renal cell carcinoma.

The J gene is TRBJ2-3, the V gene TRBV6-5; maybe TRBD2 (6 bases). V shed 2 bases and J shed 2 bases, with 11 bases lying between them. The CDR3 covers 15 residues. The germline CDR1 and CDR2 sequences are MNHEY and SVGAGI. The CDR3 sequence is CASSYGREPTDTQYF. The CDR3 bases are TGTGCCAGCAGTTACGGGCGGGAACCCACAGATACGCAGTATTTT.

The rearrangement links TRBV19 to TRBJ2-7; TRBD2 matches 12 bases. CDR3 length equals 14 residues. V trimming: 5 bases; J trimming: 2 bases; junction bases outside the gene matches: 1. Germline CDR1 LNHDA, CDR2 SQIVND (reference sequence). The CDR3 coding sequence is TGTGCCAGTAGTCGGACTAGCGGGACCTACGAGCAGTACTTC. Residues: CASSRTSGTYEQYF. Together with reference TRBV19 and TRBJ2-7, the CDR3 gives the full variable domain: DGGITQSPKYLFRKEGQNVTLSCEQNLNHDAMYWYRQDPGQGLRLIYYSQIVNDFQKGDIAEGYSVSREKKESFPLTVTSAQKNPTAFYLCASSRTSGTYEQYFGPGTRLTVT.

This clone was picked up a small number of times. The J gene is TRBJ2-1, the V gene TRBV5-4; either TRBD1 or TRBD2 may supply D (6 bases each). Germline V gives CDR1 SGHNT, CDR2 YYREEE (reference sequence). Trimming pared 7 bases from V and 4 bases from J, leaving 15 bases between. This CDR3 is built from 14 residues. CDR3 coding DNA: TGTGCCAGCCGCAGGGGCGGGGATTACAATGAGCAGTTCTTC. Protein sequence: CASRRGGDYNEQFF.

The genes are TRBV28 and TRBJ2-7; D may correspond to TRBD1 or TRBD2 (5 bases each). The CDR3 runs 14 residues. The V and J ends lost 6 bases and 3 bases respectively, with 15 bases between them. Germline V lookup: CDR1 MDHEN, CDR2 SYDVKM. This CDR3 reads CASRDWLGDYEQYF. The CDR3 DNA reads TGTGCCAGCAGGGACTGGCTGGGGGACTACGAGCAGTACTTC.

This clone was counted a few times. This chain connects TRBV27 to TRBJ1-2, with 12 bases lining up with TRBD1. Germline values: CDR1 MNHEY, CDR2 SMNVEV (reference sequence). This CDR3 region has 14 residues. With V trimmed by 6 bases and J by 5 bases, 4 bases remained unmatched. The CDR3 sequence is CASRGTGGVYGYTF. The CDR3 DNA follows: TGTGCCAGCAGGGGGACAGGGGGCGTGTATGGCTACACCTTC.

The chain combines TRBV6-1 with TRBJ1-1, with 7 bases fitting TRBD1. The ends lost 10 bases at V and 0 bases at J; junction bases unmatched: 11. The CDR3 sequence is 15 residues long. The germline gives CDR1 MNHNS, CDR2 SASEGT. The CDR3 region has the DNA TGTGCCACGACCTGGGACAGATACATGAACACTGAAGCTTTCTTT. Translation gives CATTWDRYMNTEAFF.

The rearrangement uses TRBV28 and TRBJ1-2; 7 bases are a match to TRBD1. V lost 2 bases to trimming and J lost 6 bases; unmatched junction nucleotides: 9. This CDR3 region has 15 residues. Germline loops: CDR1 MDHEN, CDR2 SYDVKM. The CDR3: CASSLGAGGSDGYTF. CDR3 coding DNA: TGTGCCAGCAGTTTAGGGGCAGGGGGGTCCGATGGCTACACCTTC.

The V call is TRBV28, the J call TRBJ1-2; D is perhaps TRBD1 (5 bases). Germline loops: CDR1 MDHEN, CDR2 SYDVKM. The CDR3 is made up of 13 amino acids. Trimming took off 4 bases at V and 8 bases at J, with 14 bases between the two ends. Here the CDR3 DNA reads TGTGCCAGCAGTTCCCCAGGGAGACGCGGCTACACCTTC. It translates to CASSSPGRRGYTF.

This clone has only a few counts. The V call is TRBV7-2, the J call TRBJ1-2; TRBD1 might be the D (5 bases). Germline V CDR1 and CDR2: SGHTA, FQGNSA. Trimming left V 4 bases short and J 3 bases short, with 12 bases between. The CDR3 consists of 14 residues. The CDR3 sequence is CASSSQTAHYGYTF. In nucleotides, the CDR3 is TGTGCCAGCAGCTCCCAGACAGCCCACTATGGCTACACCTTC.

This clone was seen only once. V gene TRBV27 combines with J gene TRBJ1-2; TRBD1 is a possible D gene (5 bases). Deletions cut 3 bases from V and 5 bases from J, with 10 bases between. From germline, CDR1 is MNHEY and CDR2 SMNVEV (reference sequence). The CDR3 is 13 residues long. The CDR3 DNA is TGTGCCAGCAGTTTGCAGGGTACTTATGGCTACACCTTC. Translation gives CASSLQGTYGYTF.

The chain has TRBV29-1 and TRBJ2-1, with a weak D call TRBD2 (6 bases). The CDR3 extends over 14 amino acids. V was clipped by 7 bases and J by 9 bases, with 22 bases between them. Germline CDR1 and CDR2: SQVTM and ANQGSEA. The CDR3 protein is CSGTPQKGRGEQFF. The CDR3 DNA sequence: TGCAGCGGGACGCCCCAAAAAGGGCGGGGTGAGCAGTTCTTC.

Here the CDR3 reads CASSYRGGAYEQYF. CDR3 DNA: TGTGCCAGCAGTTATCGCGGAGGGGCCTACGAGCAGTACTTC. V usage is TRBV6-5 and J usage is TRBJ2-7, with D tentatively TRBD2 (6 bases). V shed 3 bases and J shed 2 bases, with 11 bases lying between them. Germline CDR1 and CDR2: MNHEY and SVGAGI. The CDR3 runs 14 residues.

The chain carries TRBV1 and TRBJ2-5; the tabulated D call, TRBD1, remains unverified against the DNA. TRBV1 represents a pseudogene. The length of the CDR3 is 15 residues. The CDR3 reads CTSSPSPAREETQYF. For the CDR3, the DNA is TGCACCAGCAGCCCTTCACCGGCCAGGGAAGAGACCCAGTACTTC.

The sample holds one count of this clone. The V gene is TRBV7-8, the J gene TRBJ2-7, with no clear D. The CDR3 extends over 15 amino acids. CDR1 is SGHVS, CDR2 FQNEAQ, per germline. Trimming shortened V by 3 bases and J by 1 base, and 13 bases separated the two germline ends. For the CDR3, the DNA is TGTGCCAGCAGCTTTGGATTTACCTCTTCCTACGAGCAGTACTTC. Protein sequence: CASSFGFTSSYEQYF.

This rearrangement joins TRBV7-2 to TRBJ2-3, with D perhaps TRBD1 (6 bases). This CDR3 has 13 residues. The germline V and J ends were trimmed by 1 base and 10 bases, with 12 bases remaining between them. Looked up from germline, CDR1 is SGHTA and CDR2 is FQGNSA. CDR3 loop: CASSLGVRGPQYF. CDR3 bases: TGTGCCAGCAGCTTAGGGGTCAGGGGCCCGCAGTATTTT.

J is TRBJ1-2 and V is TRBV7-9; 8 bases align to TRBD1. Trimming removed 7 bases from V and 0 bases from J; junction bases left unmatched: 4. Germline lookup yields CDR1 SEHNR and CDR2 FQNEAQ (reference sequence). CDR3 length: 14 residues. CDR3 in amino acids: CASMEQGANYGYTF. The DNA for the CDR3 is TGTGCCAGCATGGAACAGGGGGCTAACTATGGCTACACCTTC.

The CDR3 here is CASSLYSSDTQYF. As DNA, the CDR3 is TGTGCCAGCAGCTTATATAGCTCAGATACGCAGTATTTT. This sequence joins TRBV7-2 and TRBJ2-3; D unresolved. V lost 2 bases and J 4 bases, leaving 7 bases between the germline ends. Germline CDR1 SGHTA, CDR2 FQGNSA. The CDR3 totals 13 residues.

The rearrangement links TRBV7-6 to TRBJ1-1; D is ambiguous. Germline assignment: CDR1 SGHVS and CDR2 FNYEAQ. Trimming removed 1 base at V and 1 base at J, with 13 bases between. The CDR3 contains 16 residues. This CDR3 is CASSLVGPTENTEAFF. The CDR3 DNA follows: TGTGCCAGCAGCTTAGTAGGTCCCACCGAGAACACTGAAGCTTTCTTT.

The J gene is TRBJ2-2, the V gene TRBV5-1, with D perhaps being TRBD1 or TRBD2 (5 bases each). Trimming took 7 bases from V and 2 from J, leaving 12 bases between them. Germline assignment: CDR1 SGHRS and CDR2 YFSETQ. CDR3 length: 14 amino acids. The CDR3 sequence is CASGDDTNTGELFF. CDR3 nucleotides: TGCGCCAGCGGGGACGATACAAACACCGGGGAGCTGTTTTTT.

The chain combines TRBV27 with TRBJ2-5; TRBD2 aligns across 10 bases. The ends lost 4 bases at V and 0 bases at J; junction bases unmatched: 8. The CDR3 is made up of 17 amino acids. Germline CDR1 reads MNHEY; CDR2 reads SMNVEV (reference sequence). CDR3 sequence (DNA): TGTGCCAGCAGTTCGGTAGCGGGAGGCGCGTACCAAGAGACCCAGTACTTC. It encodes CASSSVAGGAYQETQYF.

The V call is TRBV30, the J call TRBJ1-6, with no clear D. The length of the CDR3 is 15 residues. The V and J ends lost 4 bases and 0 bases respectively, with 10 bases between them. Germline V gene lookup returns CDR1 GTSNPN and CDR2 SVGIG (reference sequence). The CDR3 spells CAWTHRDSYNSPLHF. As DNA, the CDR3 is TGTGCCTGGACCCACCGAGACTCCTATAATTCACCCCTCCACTTT. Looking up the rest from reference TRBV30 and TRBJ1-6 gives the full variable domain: SQTIHQWPATLVQPVGSPLSLECTVEGTSNPNLYWYRQAAGRGLQLLFYSVGIGQISSEVPQNLSASRPQDRQFILSSKKLLLSDSGFYLCAWTHRDSYNSPLHFGNGTRLTVT.